These 9 T cell receptor beta chains were all obtained from the same sample, sequenced in a study of Ad26.COV2.S vaccination and SARS-CoV-2 variants. Clones were read by immunoSEQ multiplex PCR, and TCRdb kept only the in-frame ones, dropping some. The table includes 330,000 or so clones, 85% to 90% detected once. This sample's treatment: 15 to 20 received Ad26.COV2.S at low or high dose, single or two shots; several received placebo; per-sample allocation not given. Following the first vaccine or placebo injection, samples were taken on day 63. The sequencing here drew on peripheral blood, taken in a trial of Ad26.COV2.S vaccine versus placebo. The receptors originated from a person between 18 and 60 years old who received the Ad26.COV2.S COVID-19 vaccine or a placebo.

This chain connects TRBV3-1 (or the pseudogene TRBV3-2) to TRBJ2-3, with 15 nucleotides matching TRBD2. With V trimmed by 4 bases and J by 4 bases, 6 bases remained unmatched. This CDR3 is 17 amino acids long. In germline, CDR1 is LGHDT, CDR2 YNNKEL (reference sequence). In nucleotides, the CDR3 is TGTGCCAGCAGCCTCGGACTAGCGGGAGGGGAGGCAGATACGCAGTATTTT. Translated, it gives CASSLGLAGGEADTQYF.

This clone was counted between two and nine times. The rearrangement uses TRBV16 and TRBJ2-2; D is ambiguous. This CDR3 is 15 amino acids long. V lost 2 bases to trimming and J lost 6 bases, with 13 bases between them. The V gene's germline CDR1 is KGHSY and CDR2 FQNENV. The CDR3 protein is CASSQVPPTAGELFF. The DNA for the CDR3 is TGTGCCAGCAGCCAAGTCCCCCCAACGGCCGGGGAGCTGTTTTTT.

The chain carries TRBV14 and TRBJ1-1; D not resolved. This CDR3 spans 14 amino acids. Trimming removed 1 base from V and 1 base from J, with 7 bases in between. Germline CDR1 and CDR2: SGHDN and FVKESK. CDR3 nucleotides: TGTGCCAGCAGCCAAGGAACGGCGAACACTGAAGCTTTCTTT. This sequence encodes CASSQGTANTEAFF. Looking up the rest from reference TRBV14 and TRBJ1-1 gives the full variable domain: EAGVTQFPSHSVIEKGQTVTLRCDPISGHDNLYWYRRVMGKEIKFLLHFVKESKQDESGMPNNRFLAERTGGTYSTLKVQPAELEDSGVYFCASSQGTANTEAFFGQGTRLTVV.

The chain couples TRBV9 to TRBJ2-2; no firm D call. Trimming took 2 bases from V and 1 from J, leaving 9 bases between them. Germline-derived CDR1 and CDR2 are SGDLS and YYNGEE. The CDR3 runs 15 residues. For the CDR3, the DNA is TGTGCCAGCAGCGTGACGACCTTGAACACCGGGGAGCTGTTTTTT. Amino acids: CASSVTTLNTGELFF.

V and J are TRBV6-1 and TRBJ1-2; TRBD1 matches 7 bases. Per germline, CDR1 MNHNS and CDR2 SASEGT. V lost 3 bases and J lost 4; bases outside the gene matches: 8. The CDR3 consists of 15 residues. The CDR3 protein is CASSEGPEGAYGYTF. CDR3 DNA sequence: TGTGCCAGCAGTGAGGGCCCAGAGGGGGCCTATGGCTACACCTTC.

The genes are TRBV9 and TRBJ1-1; 7 bases match TRBD1. CDR3 size: 16 residues. V shed 4 bases, J shed 0 bases, and the junction held 9 bases outside the gene matches. Germline CDR1 and CDR2: SGDLS and YYNGEE. The CDR3 DNA is TGTGCCAGCAGCCCGGGGACAGACTATATGAACACTGAAGCTTTCTTT. This encodes CASSPGTDYMNTEAFF.

The V call is TRBV6-1, the J call TRBJ2-3, with TRBD2 matching 8 bases. The CDR3 length is 15 residues. J lost 2 bases, V lost 3 bases, and 4 bases had no gene match. Per the germline V gene, CDR1 is MNHNS and CDR2 is SASEGT. The CDR3 region is CASSDGGGNTDTQYF. DNA of the CDR3: TGTGCCAGCAGTGATGGCGGGGGGAACACAGATACGCAGTATTTT.

V usage is TRBV7-2 and J usage is TRBJ1-1; a weak D match, TRBD1 (6 bases). Germline loops: CDR1 SGHTA, CDR2 FQGNSA. This CDR3 spans 14 amino acids. Trimming removed 2 bases from V and 4 bases from J, with 11 bases in between. CDR3 protein: CASSLLEQGTEAFF. The CDR3 coding sequence is TGTGCCAGCAGCTTACTGGAACAGGGCACTGAAGCTTTCTTT.

The chain recombines TRBV5-1 with TRBJ2-2, with unresolved D. Germline assignment: CDR1 SGHRS and CDR2 YFSETQ. The V end lost 3 bases, the J end lost 1 base, and 10 bases lay between the germline ends. This CDR3 has 15 residues. CDR3 in DNA: TGCGCCAGCAGCTCTACGGACCTGAACACCGGGGAGCTGTTTTTT. Amino acid sequence: CASSSTDLNTGELFF.